This is a list of T cell receptor beta chains from one sample in a study of technical replicates of blood from four donors. Profiled with immunoSEQ multiplex PCR; TCRdb holds only in-frame clones, not every one. The sample gives about 70,000 clones, around 96% of which show up once; about 0.38% is in the top ten. Source material: T cells isolated from PBMCs. The receptor source for this set is a human donor in good health. Both conserved end residues are part of each CDR3. A D gene is named only where the DNA matches it firmly. Clone sizes are given selectively: once, few, many, or a class where the clone is expanded.

TRBV5-1	NA	TRBJ1-5	NA	CASSLQGNQPQHF	TGCGCCAGCAGCTTGCAGGGGAATCAGCCCCAGCATTTT
TRBV5-1	NA	TRBJ2-3	few	CASISGSRTITDTQYF	TGCGCCAGCATTTCAGGGAGCAGGACTATCACAGATACGCAGTATTTT
TRBV6-1	NA	TRBJ1-3	NA	CASSTPVVGNTIYF	TGTGCCAGCAGTACCCCAGTGGTTGGAAACACCATATATTTT
TRBV5-6	NA	TRBJ1-3	NA	CASTQTTSGNTIYF	TGTGCCAGCACCCAAACTACCTCTGGAAACACCATATATTTT
TRBV7-9	NA	TRBJ2-7	once	CASSLASNGEQYF	TGTGCCAGCAGCTTAGCTAGCAATGGCGAGCAGTACTTC
TRBV7-8	TRBD2	TRBJ2-1	NA	CASSVSGRSYNEQFF	TGTGCCAGCAGCGTTAGCGGGAGATCCTACAATGAGCAGTTCTTC
TRBV6-5	NA	TRBJ2-7	NA	CASRRGSVPYEQYF	TGTGCCAGCCGCAGAGGCTCAGTCCCTTACGAGCAGTACTTC
TRBV30	NA	TRBJ2-1	NA	CAWSVYKNNEQFF	TGTGCCTGGAGTGTATATAAAAACAATGAGCAGTTCTTC
TRBV6-6	NA	TRBJ1-5	NA	CASSYSGLGNQPQHF	TGTGCCAGCAGTTACTCGGGCCTGGGCAATCAGCCCCAGCATTTT
TRBV7-9	NA	TRBJ2-4	NA	CASSLGSHRNIQYF	TGTGCCAGCAGCTTGGGCTCACATCGAAACATTCAGTACTTC
TRBV6-1	TRBD1	TRBJ2-7	NA	CASSATGTGHEQYF	TGTGCCAGCAGCGCGACCGGGACAGGCCACGAGCAGTACTTC
TRBV19	NA	TRBJ1-5	NA	CASSIDMQPQHF	TGTGCCAGTAGTATAGATATGCAGCCCCAGCATTTT
TRBV6-5	NA	TRBJ2-5	NA	CASKESYQETQYF	TGTGCCAGCAAAGAGAGTTACCAAGAGACCCAGTACTTC
TRBV11-3	NA	TRBJ2-1	NA	CASSLAARGEQFF	TGTGCCAGCAGCTTAGCAGCTCGCGGTGAGCAGTTCTTC
TRBV9	NA	TRBJ2-7	NA	CASSVGAVPTEQYF	TGTGCCAGCAGCGTAGGGGCAGTGCCTACCGAGCAGTACTTC
TRBV29-1	NA	TRBJ1-1	NA	CSVETENTEAFF	TGCAGCGTTGAGACAGAGAACACTGAAGCTTTCTTT
TRBV30	TRBD1	TRBJ2-7	NA	CAWSVGQGYEQYF	TGTGCCTGGAGTGTGGGACAGGGGTACGAGCAGTACTTC
TRBV9	NA	TRBJ2-7	few	CASSVAAGADTYEQYF	TGTGCCAGCAGCGTAGCTGCTGGAGCGGATACCTACGAGCAGTACTTC
TRBV2	TRBD1	TRBJ1-5	NA	CASSPTGEWNQPQHF	TGTGCCAGCAGTCCAACAGGGGAATGGAATCAGCCCCAGCATTTT
TRBV7-9	NA	TRBJ1-5	NA	CASSLGQGGQPQHF	TGTGCCAGCAGCTTAGGCCAGGGAGGTCAGCCCCAGCATTTT
TRBV6-1	NA	TRBJ1-2	NA	CASSDLRFRPDNGYTF	TGTGCCAGCAGTGATCTTAGGTTTCGTCCCGACAATGGCTACACCTTC
TRBV7-8	NA	TRBJ1-4	NA	CASSLALGGNEKLFF	TGTGCCAGCAGCTTAGCGCTGGGGGGGAATGAAAAACTGTTTTTT